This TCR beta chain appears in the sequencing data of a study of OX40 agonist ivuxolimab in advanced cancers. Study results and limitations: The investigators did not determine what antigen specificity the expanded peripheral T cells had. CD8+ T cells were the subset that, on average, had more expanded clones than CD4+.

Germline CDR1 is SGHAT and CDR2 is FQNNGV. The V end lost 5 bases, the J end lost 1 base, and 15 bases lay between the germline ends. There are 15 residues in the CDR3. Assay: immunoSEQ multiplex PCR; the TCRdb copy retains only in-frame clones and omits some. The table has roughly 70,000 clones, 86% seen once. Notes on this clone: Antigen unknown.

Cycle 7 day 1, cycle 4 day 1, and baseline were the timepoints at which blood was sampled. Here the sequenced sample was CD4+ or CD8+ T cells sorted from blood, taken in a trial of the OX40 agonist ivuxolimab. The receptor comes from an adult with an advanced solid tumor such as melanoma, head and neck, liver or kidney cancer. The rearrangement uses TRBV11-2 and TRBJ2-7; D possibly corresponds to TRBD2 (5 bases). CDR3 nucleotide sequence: TGTGCCAGCAGCACCTCGAGGGTTGAGTCCTACGAGCAGTACTTC. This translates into CASSTSRVESYEQYF.